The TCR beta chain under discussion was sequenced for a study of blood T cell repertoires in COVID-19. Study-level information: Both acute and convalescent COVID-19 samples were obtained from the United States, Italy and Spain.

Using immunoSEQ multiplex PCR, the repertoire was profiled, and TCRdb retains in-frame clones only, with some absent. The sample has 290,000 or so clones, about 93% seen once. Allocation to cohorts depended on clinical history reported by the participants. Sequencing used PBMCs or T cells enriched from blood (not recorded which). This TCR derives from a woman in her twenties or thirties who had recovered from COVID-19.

The CDR3 region has the DNA TGTGCCAGTAGTATTGGGGGACTTGGGAAGGCAGATACGCAGTATTTT. The encoded protein is CASSIGGLGKADTQYF. The chain links TRBV19 to TRBJ2-3, with D maybe TRBD2 (6 bases). CDR1 is LNHDA, CDR2 SQIVND, per germline (reference sequence). This CDR3 comprises 16 residues. Trimming cost V 3 bases and J 4 bases, with 17 bases left between them. Supplemented by reference TRBV19 and TRBJ2-3, the full variable domain reads DGGITQSPKYLFRKEGQNVTLSCEQNLNHDAMYWYRQDPGQGLRLIYYSQIVNDFQKGDIAEGYSVSREKKESFPLTVTSAQKNPTAFYLCASSIGGLGKADTQYFGPGTRLTVL.